This T cell receptor beta chain was sequenced for a study of STAT5B mutations in CD4+ large granular lymphocyte leukemia. Study outcomes and limitations: Of heterogeneous patient samples, only five or six CD4-sorted ones were compared for clonality. Roughly a quarter of private leukemic clonotypes occurred rarely in other patients' non-leukemic repertoires.

The CDR3 is made up of 14 amino acids. Per germline, CDR1 MDHEN and CDR2 SYDVKM. Trimming removed 6 bases from V and 3 bases from J, with 11 bases in between. In the source study's methods: Productive clonotypes were detectable down to 2.59 x 10-5 frequency. Profiling relied on immunoSEQ multiplex PCR, and the TCRdb table lists in-frame clones only, not all of them. V and J calls and clone size come straight from that table; D and trimming were deduced from the DNA. The repertoire consists of more than 6,000 clones, with about three quarters occurring once and the leading ten covering 1.5% to 2%. Of note for this clone: Its antigen is unidentified.

This sequence originates from a woman in her seventies with CD4+ T-cell large granular lymphocyte leukemia. The chain is built from TRBV28 and TRBJ1-4; TRBD1 might be the D (5 bases). The source material was PBMCs. The CDR3 nucleotides read TGTGCCAGCAGATTGGGGGGAGCTAATGAAAAACTGTTTTTT. As protein: CASRLGGANEKLFF.